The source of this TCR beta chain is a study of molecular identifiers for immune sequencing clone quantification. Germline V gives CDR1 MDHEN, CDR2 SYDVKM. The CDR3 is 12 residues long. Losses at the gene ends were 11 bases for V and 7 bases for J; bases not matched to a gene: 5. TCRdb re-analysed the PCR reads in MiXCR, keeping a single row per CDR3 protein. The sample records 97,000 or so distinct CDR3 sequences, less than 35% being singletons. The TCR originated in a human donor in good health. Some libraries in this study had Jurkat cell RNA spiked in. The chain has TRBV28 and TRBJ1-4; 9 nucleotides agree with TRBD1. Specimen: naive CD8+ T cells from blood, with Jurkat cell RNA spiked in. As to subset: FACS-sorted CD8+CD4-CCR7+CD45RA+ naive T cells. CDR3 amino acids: CALQGAGEKLFF. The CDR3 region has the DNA TGTGCCTTACAGGGGGCCGGTGAAAAACTGTTTTTT. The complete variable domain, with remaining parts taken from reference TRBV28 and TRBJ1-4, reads DVKVTQSSRYLVKRTGEKVFLECVQDMDHENMFWYRQDPGLGLRLIYFSYDVKMKEKGDIPEGYSVSREKKERFSLILESASTNQTSMYLCALQGAGEKLFFGSGTQLSVL.